The entry below gives a single T cell receptor (beta chain) sequence along with its context. This table comes from immunoSEQ multiplex PCR, and its TCRdb copy is limited to in-frame clones, with some not included. Of approximately 26,000 clones listed, around three quarters were seen once; the top ten hold approximately 2.8%. The sample is drawn from a study of T cell clones after liver transplantation. The CDR3 contains 11 residues. The V gene lost 6 bases and the J gene lost 3 bases, with 5 bases spanning the gap. The germline gives CDR1 SNHLY, CDR2 FYNNEI. Sequenced material: CD4+ T cells from blood, taken before liver transplant. V is TRBV2 and J is TRBJ1-2; D is undetermined. The clonotype comes from a human donor who received a liver transplant. CDR3 nucleotides: TGTGCCAGCAGCATAGACTATGGCTACACCTTC. Amino acids: CASSIDYGYTF.